The next 27 T cell receptor beta chains were all read from a single sample in a study of Ad26.COV2.S vaccination and SARS-CoV-2 variants. Profiling relied on immunoSEQ multiplex PCR, and the TCRdb table lists in-frame clones only, not all of them. Of 300,000 to 400,000 clones detected, about 82% appear once; the ten largest clones hold approximately 2%. Regarding treatment: some 19 received Ad26.COV2.S at low or high dose, single or two shots; 5 received placebo; per-sample allocation not given. Following the first vaccine or placebo injection, samples were taken on day 63. The source material was peripheral blood, sampled in a trial of Ad26.COV2.S vaccine versus placebo. The receptors here all came from a person between 18 and 59 years old who received the Ad26.COV2.S COVID-19 vaccine or a placebo.

Notes on this clone: The sample holds other DNA sequences that translate to the same CDR3. Here the CDR3 reads CASSVSGTDTQYF. CDR3 bases: TGTGCCAGCAGCGTTTCAGGGACAGATACGCAGTATTTT. The gene calls are TRBV9 and TRBJ2-3, with D possibly being TRBD1 (5 bases). In germline, CDR1 is SGDLS, CDR2 YYNGEE. There are 13 residues in the CDR3. V was pared by 2 bases and J by 3 bases, with 7 bases between.

V is TRBV2 and J is TRBJ1-1, with D unclear. Germline CDR1 and CDR2: SNHLY and FYNNEI. The CDR3 is 11 amino acids. Trimming took 4 bases from V and 11 from J, leaving 11 bases between them. CDR3: CASSVDVGAFF. The CDR3 DNA sequence: TGTGCCAGCAGTGTAGACGTGGGGGCTTTCTTT.

This chain links TRBV30 with TRBJ2-4; D is undetermined. Germline CDR1 and CDR2: GTSNPN and SVGIG (reference sequence). V was trimmed by 5 bases and J by 6 bases, leaving 5 bases between them. The length of the CDR3 is 10 residues. As DNA, the CDR3 is TGTGCCTGGGGGCGAAACATTCAGTACTTC. It specifies CAWGRNIQYF.

The chain combines TRBV7-9 with TRBJ1-6; D is possibly TRBD1 (6 bases). The CDR3 runs to 19 residues. V was shortened by 4 bases and J by 7 bases, with 26 bases between the two germline ends. The germline gives CDR1 SEHNR, CDR2 FQNEAQ (reference sequence). CDR3 sequence (DNA): TGTGCCAGCAGCTCCGGGGCCGGTGGGCGGGGGCCTAAGAATTCACCCCTCCACTTT. Amino acid sequence: CASSSGAGGRGPKNSPLHF.

The rearrangement uses TRBV10-2 and TRBJ2-1; 8 nucleotides line up with TRBD2. Germline CDR1 is WSHSY and CDR2 is SAAADI. J gave up 6 bases and V 8 bases, and 12 bases lay outside the gene matches. The CDR3 is 15 amino acids. CDR3 protein: CASGHSRGGLNEQFF. DNA of the CDR3: TGCGCCAGCGGACACAGCCGGGGGGGGCTCAATGAGCAGTTCTTC.

This clone was recorded once. V gene TRBV30 combines with J gene TRBJ2-4, with 13 bases fitting TRBD2. The CDR3 is made up of 14 amino acids. Unmatched junction bases numbered 2, after V lost 2 bases and J lost 7 bases. From germline, CDR1 is GTSNPN and CDR2 SVGIG (reference sequence). In nucleotides, the CDR3 is TGTGCCTGGAGTCCGACTAGCGGGGGGAACATTCAGTACTTC. Translated, it gives CAWSPTSGGNIQYF.

This CDR3 is CASRKQQVANVLTF. The CDR3 coding sequence is TGTGCCAGCAGGAAACAACAAGTGGCCAACGTCCTGACTTTC. The chain links TRBV5-6 to TRBJ2-6; no clear D. In germline, CDR1 is SGHDT, CDR2 YYEEEE. V lost 5 bases and J lost 6, with 12 bases in between. This CDR3 region has 14 residues.

This rearrangement joins TRBV2 to TRBJ2-1; 7 bases are a match to TRBD1. The V segment lost 6 bases and the J segment 3 bases; nucleotides outside the gene matches: 17. Germline lookup yields CDR1 SNHLY and CDR2 FYNNEI. This CDR3 spans 18 amino acids. CDR3 sequence reads: CASRKALVQGLIYNEQFF. Here the CDR3 DNA reads TGTGCCAGCAGGAAAGCCCTAGTACAGGGGCTTATCTACAATGAGCAGTTCTTC.

Regarding this clone: Compared with germline, one end of the junction differs, possibly owing to a read error. The genes are TRBV7-7 and TRBJ2-2; TRBD1 aligns across 8 bases. Germline V CDR1 and CDR2: SSHAT, FNYEAQ (reference sequence). CDR3 size: 15 residues. CDR3 loop: CASSSGQGHTGELFF. The CDR3 DNA reads TGTGCTAGCAGCTCCGGACAGGGTCACACCGGGGAGCTGTTTTTT. Combining the CDR3 with reference TRBV7-7 and TRBJ2-2 gives the whole variable domain GAGVSQSPRYKVTKRGQDVTLRCDPISSHATLYWYQQALGQGPEFLTYFNYEAQPDKSGLPSDRFSAERPEGSISTLTIQRTEQRDSAMYRCASSSGQGHTGELFFGEGSRLTVL.

As for this clone: In the same sample, other DNA sequences code for this CDR3. The chain links TRBV7-9 to TRBJ2-7; D may correspond to TRBD1 or TRBD2 (6 bases each). CDR3 length: 14 residues. Germline V gives CDR1 SEHNR, CDR2 FQNEAQ (reference sequence). The V end lost 2 bases, the J end lost 3 bases, and 11 bases lay between the germline ends. CDR3 sequence: CASSLSGGGYEQYF. The CDR3 DNA is TGTGCCAGCAGCTTATCCGGGGGCGGCTACGAGCAGTACTTC.

This clone showed up just a few times. One end of the junction fails to match germline, which may point to a read error. The rearrangement joins TRBV12-3 or TRBV12-4 to TRBJ2-1, with D tentatively TRBD2 (6 bases). This CDR3 has 13 amino acids. CDR3 sequence: CASSLAGLNQQFF. For the CDR3, the DNA is TGTGCCAGCAGTTTAGCGGGACTCAATCAGCAGTTCTTC.

The CDR3 is CASSRDIAYEQYF. The DNA of the CDR3 is TGTGCCAGCAGCCGGGACATTGCCTACGAGCAGTACTTC. J is TRBJ2-7 and V is TRBV5-6; TRBD1 is a possible D gene (6 bases). V lost 4 bases and J lost 2, with 10 bases in between. The germline V gene has CDR1 SGHDT and CDR2 YYEEEE. This CDR3 region has 13 residues.

The rearrangement uses TRBV18 and TRBJ2-3; TRBD1 aligns across 8 bases. The CDR3 consists of 15 residues. The V gene's germline CDR1 is KGHSH and CDR2 LQKENI. Germline trimming cut 0 bases from V and 7 bases from J; bases unmatched to any gene: 6. The CDR3 region is CASSPPGTGGNTQYF. Here the CDR3 DNA reads TGTGCCAGCTCACCACCCGGGACAGGAGGAAATACGCAGTATTTT. Full variable domain (rest looked up from reference TRBV18 and TRBJ2-3): NAGVMQNPRHLVRRRGQEARLRCSPMKGHSHVYWYRQLPEEGLKFMVYLQKENIIDESGMPKERFSAEFPKEGPSILRIQQVVRGDSAAYFCASSPPGTGGNTQYFGPGTRLTVL.

A remark on this clone: This sample includes further DNA sequences coding for the same CDR3. The chain employs TRBV5-1 and TRBJ1-3; the match to TRBD1 covers 10 bases. There are 16 residues in the CDR3. Germline CDR1 SGHRS, CDR2 YFSETQ. V dropped 0 bases and J dropped 2; count of bases not matched to a gene: 2. In DNA, the CDR3 is TGCGCCAGCAGCTTGGAGGGACAGGGGACTGGAAACACCATATATTTT. Amino acids: CASSLEGQGTGNTIYF.

This chain links TRBV7-9 with TRBJ1-1; TRBD1 might be the D (6 bases). The germline CDR1 and CDR2 sequences are SEHNR and FQNEAQ (reference sequence). The CDR3 is 17 residues long. Trimming shortened V by 5 bases and J by 4 bases, and 23 bases separated the two germline ends. The DNA for the CDR3 is TGTGCCAGCAGCCCCCGGGGTAGTCGGGGGCCGAGCACTGAAGCTTTCTTT. This translates into CASSPRGSRGPSTEAFF. The full variable domain, with the rest looked up from reference TRBV7-9 and TRBJ1-1, is DTGVSQNPRHKITKRGQNVTFRCDPISEHNRLYWYRQTLGQGPEFLTYFQNEAQLEKSRLLSDRFSAERPKGSFSTLEIQRTEQGDSAMYLCASSPRGSRGPSTEAFFGQGTRLTVV.

This rearrangement joins TRBV2 to TRBJ2-5, with D perhaps matching TRBD2 (5 bases). Germline CDR1 is SNHLY and CDR2 is FYNNEI. Trimming pared 4 bases from V and 5 bases from J, leaving 14 bases between. The length of the CDR3 is 14 residues. Here the CDR3 reads CASSGTPLGETQYF. The CDR3 DNA reads TGTGCCAGCAGTGGGACTCCCCTCGGGGAGACCCAGTACTTC.

This clone appeared a single time. The chain links TRBV23-1 to TRBJ2-5; D unclear. TRBV23-1 is given ORF status, its function remaining uncertain. Trimming pared 1 base from V and 1 base from J, leaving 7 bases between. There are 14 residues in the CDR3. The CDR3 spells CASSQWSGQETQYF. CDR3 nucleotides: TGCGCCAGCAGTCAATGGTCGGGCCAAGAGACCCAGTACTTC.

The CDR3 sequence is CASSLGGNIEKLFF. As DNA, the CDR3 is TGTGCCAGCAGCTTGGGGGGGAATATTGAAAAACTGTTTTTT. The chain is built from TRBV7-9 and TRBJ1-4, with D possibly TRBD1 on 5 matching bases. The V end was cut by 3 bases, the J end by 7 bases, with 12 bases between. The CDR3 has 14 amino acids. Germline CDR1 reads SEHNR; CDR2 reads FQNEAQ (reference sequence). The full variable domain, completed using reference TRBV7-9 and TRBJ1-4, is DTGVSQNPRHKITKRGQNVTFRCDPISEHNRLYWYRQTLGQGPEFLTYFQNEAQLEKSRLLSDRFSAERPKGSFSTLEIQRTEQGDSAMYLCASSLGGNIEKLFFGSGTQLSVL.

The sample holds one count of this clone. V usage is TRBV7-9 and J usage is TRBJ2-5; D is unclear. Trimming pared 5 bases from V and 3 bases from J, leaving 13 bases between. The CDR3 contains 14 residues. Germline CDR1 reads SEHNR; CDR2 reads FQNEAQ (reference sequence). Written as DNA, the CDR3 is TGTGCCAGCAGCCCCGGAAGGATCGAAGAGACCCAGTACTTC. Protein: CASSPGRIEETQYF.

The V gene is TRBV6-5, the J gene TRBJ1-6; no clear D gene. Germline V CDR1 and CDR2: MNHEY, SVGAGI. Trimming took 5 bases from V and 10 from J, leaving 12 bases between them. The CDR3 is 13 residues long. The CDR3, as DNA: TGTGCCAGCAGTCATACCTCCTCCTCACCCCTCCACTTT. The encoded protein is CASSHTSSSPLHF.

The chain joins TRBV14 to TRBJ2-1, with D tentatively TRBD1 (5 bases). Trimming removed 0 bases at V and 5 bases at J, with 14 bases between. The germline gives CDR1 SGHDN, CDR2 FVKESK. The CDR3 consists of 16 residues. The CDR3 DNA is TGTGCCAGCAGCCAAGATGCGAGGCAGGGTGACAATGAGCAGTTCTTC. Translated, it gives CASSQDARQGDNEQFF.

This rearrangement joins TRBV6-6 to TRBJ2-7; D not resolved. V gave up 0 bases and J gave up 0 bases, with 12 bases separating them. The germline gives CDR1 MNHNY, CDR2 SVGAGI (reference sequence). The CDR3 has 16 amino acids. The CDR3 nucleotides read TGTGCCAGCAGTTACTCCCCGTCAGGTAGCTCCTACGAGCAGTACTTC. Amino acid sequence: CASSYSPSGSSYEQYF.

This clone has at least ten counts. The chain recombines TRBV1 with TRBJ1-4. TRBV1 is a recognized pseudogene. The CDR3 is 15 amino acids. The DNA of the CDR3 is TGCACCAGCAGCCAAGACCCGGGACGGCAAAAAAAACTGTTTTTT. It codes for CTSSQDPGRQKKLFF.

This clone was observed a single time. The chain uses TRBV19 and TRBJ1-1; D uncertain. CDR3 length equals 14 residues. The germline V and J ends were trimmed by 7 bases and 0 bases, with 12 bases remaining between them. Germline loops: CDR1 LNHDA, CDR2 SQIVND (reference sequence). The DNA for the CDR3 is TGTGCCAGTACAAGGAGGCAGATGAACACTGAAGCTTTCTTT. It specifies CASTRRQMNTEAFF.

V gene TRBV6-2 or TRBV6-3 combines with J gene TRBJ2-2; D is ambiguous. Trimming removed 3 bases from V and 7 bases from J, with 12 bases in between. The CDR3 has 14 residues. Per the germline V gene, CDR1 is MNHEY and CDR2 is SVGEGT. CDR3 sequence: CASSYRNRDGELFF. CDR3 nucleotide sequence: TGTGCCAGCAGTTATAGGAACCGAGACGGGGAGCTGTTTTTT.

V gene TRBV19 combines with J gene TRBJ1-4; D unclear. This CDR3 comprises 13 residues. Looked up from germline, CDR1 is LNHDA and CDR2 is SQIVND (reference sequence). V was shortened by 3 bases and J by 8 bases, with 10 bases between the two germline ends. The CDR3 DNA sequence: TGTGCCAGTAGTATTTCTGGATACGAAAAACTGTTTTTT. This encodes CASSISGYEKLFF.

The chain recombines TRBV3-1 (or the pseudogene TRBV3-2) with TRBJ1-2; D is unresolved. CDR3 size: 17 residues. The V end was cut by 0 bases, the J end by 3 bases, with 17 bases between. Germline V gives CDR1 LGHDT, CDR2 YNNKEL (reference sequence). The CDR3 bases are TGTGCCAGCAGCCAAGATCGGGAGAGGGATAGATACTATGGCTACACCTTC. It codes for CASSQDRERDRYYGYTF.